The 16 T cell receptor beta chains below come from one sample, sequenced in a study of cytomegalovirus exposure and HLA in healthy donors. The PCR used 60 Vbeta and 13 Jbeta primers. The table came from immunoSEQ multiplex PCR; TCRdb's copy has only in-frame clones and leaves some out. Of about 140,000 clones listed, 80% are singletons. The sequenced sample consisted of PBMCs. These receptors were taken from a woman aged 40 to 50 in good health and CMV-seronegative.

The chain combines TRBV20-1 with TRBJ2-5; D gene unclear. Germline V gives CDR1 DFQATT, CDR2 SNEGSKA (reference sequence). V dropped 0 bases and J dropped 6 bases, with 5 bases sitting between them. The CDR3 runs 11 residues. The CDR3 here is CSARDQKTQYF. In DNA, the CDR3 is TGCAGTGCTAGAGATCAGAAGACCCAGTACTTC.

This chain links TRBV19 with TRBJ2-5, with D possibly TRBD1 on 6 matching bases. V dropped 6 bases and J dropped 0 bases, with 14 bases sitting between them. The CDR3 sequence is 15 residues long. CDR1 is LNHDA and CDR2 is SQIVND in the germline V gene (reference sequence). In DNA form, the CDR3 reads TGTGCCAGTAGCATCGGACAGTCCCACCAAGAGACCCAGTACTTC. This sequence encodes CASSIGQSHQETQYF.

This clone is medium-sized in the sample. CDR3 sequence (DNA): TGTGCCAGCAGTTACGGAGCGGGGGGCACGCATACGCAGTATTTT. Translated: CASSYGAGGTHTQYF. The chain carries TRBV6-5 and TRBJ2-3; TRBD2 matches 9 bases. CDR3 length: 15 amino acids. The V gene end was trimmed by 2 bases and the J gene end by 7 bases; junction bases not matched to a gene: 7. CDR1 is MNHEY, CDR2 SVGAGI, per germline.

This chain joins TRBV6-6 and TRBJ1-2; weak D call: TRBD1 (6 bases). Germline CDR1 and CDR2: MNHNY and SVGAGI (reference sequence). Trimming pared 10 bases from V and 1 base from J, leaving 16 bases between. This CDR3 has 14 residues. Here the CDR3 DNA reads TGTGCCACCCAAGGGGGGGCCTTTAACTATGGCTACACCTTC. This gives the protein CATQGGAFNYGYTF.

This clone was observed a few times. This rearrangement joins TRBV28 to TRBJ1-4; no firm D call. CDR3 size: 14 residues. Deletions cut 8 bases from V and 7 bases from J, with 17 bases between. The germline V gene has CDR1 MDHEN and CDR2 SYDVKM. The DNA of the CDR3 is TGTGCCAGCGGGAGGGAATCTTTAACTGAAAAACTGTTTTTT. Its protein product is CASGRESLTEKLFF.

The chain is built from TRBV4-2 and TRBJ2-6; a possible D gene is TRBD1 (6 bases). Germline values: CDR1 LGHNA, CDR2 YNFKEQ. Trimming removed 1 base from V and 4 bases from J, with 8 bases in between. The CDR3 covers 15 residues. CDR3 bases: TGTGCCAGCAGCCAAGGACAGGCGGGGGCCAACGTCCTGACTTTC. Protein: CASSQGQAGANVLTF.

CDR3 bases: TGTGCCAGCAGTCCTGCGGGGGGTAGCGGGAGAGGCACCGGGGAGCTGTTTTTT. Protein: CASSPAGGSGRGTGELFF. The J gene is TRBJ2-2, the V gene TRBV27, with 9 bases aligning to TRBD2. Germline CDR1 reads MNHEY; CDR2 reads SMNVEV (reference sequence). The CDR3 extends over 18 amino acids. The ends lost 5 bases at V and 4 bases at J; junction bases unmatched: 14.

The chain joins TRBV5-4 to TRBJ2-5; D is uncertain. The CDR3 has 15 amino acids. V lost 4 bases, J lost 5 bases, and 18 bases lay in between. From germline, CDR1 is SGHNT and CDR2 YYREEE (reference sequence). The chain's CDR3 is CASSPRPRGGETQYF. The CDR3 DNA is TGTGCCAGCAGCCCCCGACCAAGAGGTGGGGAGACCCAGTACTTC.

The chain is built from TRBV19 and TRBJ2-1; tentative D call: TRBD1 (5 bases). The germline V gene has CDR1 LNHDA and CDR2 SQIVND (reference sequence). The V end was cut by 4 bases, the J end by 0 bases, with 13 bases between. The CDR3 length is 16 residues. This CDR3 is CASSTRLRVSYNEQFF. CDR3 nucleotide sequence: TGTGCCAGTAGTACGCGTCTCAGGGTCTCCTACAATGAGCAGTTCTTC.

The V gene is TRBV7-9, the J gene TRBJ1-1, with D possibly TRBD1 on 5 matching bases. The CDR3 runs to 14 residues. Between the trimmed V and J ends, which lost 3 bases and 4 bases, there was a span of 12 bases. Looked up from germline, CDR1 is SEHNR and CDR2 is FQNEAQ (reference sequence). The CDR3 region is CASSFAGWGTEAFF. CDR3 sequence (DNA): TGTGCCAGCAGCTTCGCAGGGTGGGGCACTGAAGCTTTCTTT. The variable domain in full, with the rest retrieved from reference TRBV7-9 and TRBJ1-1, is DTGVSQNPRHKITKRGQNVTFRCDPISEHNRLYWYRQTLGQGPEFLTYFQNEAQLEKSRLLSDRFSAERPKGSFSTLEIQRTEQGDSAMYLCASSFAGWGTEAFFGQGTRLTVV.

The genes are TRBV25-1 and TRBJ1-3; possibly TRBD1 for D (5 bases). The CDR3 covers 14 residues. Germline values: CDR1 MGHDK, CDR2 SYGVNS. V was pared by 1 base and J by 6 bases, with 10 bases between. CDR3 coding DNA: TGTGCCAGCAGTGAATGGGGGGGGGAAAACACCATATATTTT. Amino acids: CASSEWGGENTIYF.

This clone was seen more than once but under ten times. In DNA, the CDR3 is TGTGCCAGCAGTTTGTCGGGACAGGCCTACGAGCAGTACTTC. Amino acids: CASSLSGQAYEQYF. The gene calls are TRBV27 and TRBJ2-7, with 8 bases lining up with TRBD1. CDR3 length: 14 amino acids. Germline CDR1 MNHEY, CDR2 SMNVEV (reference sequence). Trimming cost V 3 bases and J 2 bases; bases outside gene matches: 3.

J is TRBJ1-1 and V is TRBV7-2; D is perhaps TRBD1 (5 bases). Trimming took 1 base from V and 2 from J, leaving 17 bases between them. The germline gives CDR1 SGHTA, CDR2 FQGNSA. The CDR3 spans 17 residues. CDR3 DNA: TGTGCCAGCAGCTTAGGGGCAGGAGAAAGGGGAAACACTGAAGCTTTCTTT. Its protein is CASSLGAGERGNTEAFF. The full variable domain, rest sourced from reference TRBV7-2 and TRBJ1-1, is GAGVSQSPSNKVTEKGKDVELRCDPISGHTALYWYRQSLGQGLEFLIYFQGNSAPDKSGLPSDRFSAERTGGSVSTLTIQRTQQEDSAVYLCASSLGAGERGNTEAFFGQGTRLTVV.

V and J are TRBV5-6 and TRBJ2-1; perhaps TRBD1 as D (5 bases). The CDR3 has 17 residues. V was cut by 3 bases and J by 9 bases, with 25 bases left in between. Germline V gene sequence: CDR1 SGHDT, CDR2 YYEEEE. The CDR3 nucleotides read TGTGCCAGCAGCTGGATGGTAGGGGCCGGTCCTACAGGTGAGCAGTTCTTC. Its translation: CASSWMVGAGPTGEQFF.

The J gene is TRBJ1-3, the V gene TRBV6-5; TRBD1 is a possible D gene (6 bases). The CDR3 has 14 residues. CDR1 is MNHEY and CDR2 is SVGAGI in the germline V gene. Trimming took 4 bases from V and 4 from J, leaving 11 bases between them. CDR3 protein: CASSLRTAGNTIYF. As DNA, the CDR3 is TGTGCCAGCAGTTTGCGGACAGCGGGAAACACCATATATTTT.

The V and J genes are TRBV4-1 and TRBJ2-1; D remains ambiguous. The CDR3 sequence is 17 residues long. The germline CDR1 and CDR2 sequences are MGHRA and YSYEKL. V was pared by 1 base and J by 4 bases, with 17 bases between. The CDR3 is CASSQGHTPLTYNEQFF. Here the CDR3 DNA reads TGCGCCAGCAGCCAAGGGCACACCCCTCTCACATACAATGAGCAGTTCTTC.